This TCR beta chain was identified during a study of blood T cell repertoires in COVID-19. The overall study: Samples taken during acute and convalescent COVID-19 were collected in the United States, Italy and Spain. T cells, B-cell-depleted T cells, or PBMCs provided the cDNA or gDNA that served as material.

Sequencing used immunoSEQ multiplex PCR; TCRdb keeps in-frame clones, though not all of them. The sample lists about 330,000 clones, just over 85% occurring once. The ends were cut back, 4 bases at V and 3 bases at J, with 16 bases in the middle. CDR3 size: 16 residues. Germline assignment: CDR1 SGHNT and CDR2 YYREEE (reference sequence). In terms of age and location, participants ranged from roughly 18 to 90 years and lived in about two dozen US areas. The recovered donors of Cohort 3 showed two negative PCRs, clearance, or symptom resolution. What was sequenced was PBMCs or T cells enriched from blood (not recorded which). The genes are TRBV5-4 and TRBJ2-2; D remains unclear. The sequence came from a woman in her late teens or twenties who had recovered from COVID-19. The CDR3 loop is CASSERSVLDTGELFF. The CDR3 DNA is TGTGCCAGCAGCGAACGGAGTGTCCTGGACACCGGGGAGCTGTTTTTT.